This T cell receptor (beta chain) was sequenced during a study of blood T cell repertoires in COVID-19. CDR1 is SGHTA, CDR2 FQGTGA, per germline. This CDR3 contains 13 residues. Trimming took off 5 bases at V and 2 bases at J, with 9 bases between the two ends. Libraries were prepared by immunoSEQ multiplex PCR; TCRdb keeps only in-frame clonotypes and omits some of them. The sample includes approximately 400,000 clones, more than 70% seen only once; the top ten take approximately 1.3%. Note on this clone: The sample holds other DNA sequences that translate to the same CDR3.

This clonotype was sampled from a young man who had recovered from COVID-19. V is TRBV7-3 and J is TRBJ1-2; D possibly corresponds to TRBD1 (6 bases). Sequencing was carried out using PBMCs or T cells enriched from blood (not recorded which). The CDR3 loop is CASSPDRNYGYTF. The DNA for the CDR3 is TGTGCCAGCAGCCCAGACAGGAACTATGGCTACACCTTC.